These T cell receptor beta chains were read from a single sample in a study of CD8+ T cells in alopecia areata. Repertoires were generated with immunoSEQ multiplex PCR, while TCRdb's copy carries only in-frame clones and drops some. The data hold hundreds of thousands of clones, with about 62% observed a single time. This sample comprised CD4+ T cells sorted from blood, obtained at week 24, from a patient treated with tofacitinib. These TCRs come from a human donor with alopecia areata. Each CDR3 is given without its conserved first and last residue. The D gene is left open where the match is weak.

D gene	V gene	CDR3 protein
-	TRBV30	AWTRNDYGYT
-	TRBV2	ASSGRFYEQY
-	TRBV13	ASKDSGEKLF
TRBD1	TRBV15	ATSRTGLGELF
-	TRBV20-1	SATTDTQY
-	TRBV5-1	ASSLGIVSTDTQY
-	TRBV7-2	ASSFGGQQETQY
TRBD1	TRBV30	AWSVGTVPNSPLH
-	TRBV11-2	ASSLEIMRRTGNTIY
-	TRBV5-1	ASSLGSYDNEQF
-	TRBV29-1	SVRVGRTEAF
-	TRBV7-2	ASSYPGGTDTQY
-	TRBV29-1	SVEVGDQPQH
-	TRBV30	AWSRQASTEAF
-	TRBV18	ASSPGGTDTQY
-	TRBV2	ASSEVLPGHSEQF
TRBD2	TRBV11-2	ASRRGLAGDEQY
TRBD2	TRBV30	ASSIAGDSTDTQY
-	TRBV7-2	ASSLVSGDGYT
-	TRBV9	ASSGSSYEQY
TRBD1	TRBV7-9	ASSLGRGKLF
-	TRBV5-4	ASSLEPNSNYGYT